One and the same sample provided the 10 T cell receptor beta chains below, sequenced in a study of PD-L1 blockade in urothelial cancer. TCRdb's table, derived via immunoSEQ multiplex PCR, lists solely in-frame clones and lacks some. The data show approximately 65,000 clones, with less than 90% seen just once and roughly 3.3% held by the top ten. Sequencing was performed on PBMCs, taken around atezolizumab (anti-PD-L1) treatment. These TCRs come from a man aged 55 to 70 with urothelial cancer.

This clone appeared a few times. The chain recombines TRBV6-5 with TRBJ1-1; D perhaps matches TRBD1 (6 bases). This CDR3 comprises 13 residues. Germline V gene data show CDR1 as MNHEY and CDR2 as SVGAGI. V was cut by 4 bases and J by 7 bases, with 13 bases left in between. The CDR3 DNA is TGTGCCAGCAGTTCCCTCCAGACAGGTGAAGCTTTCTTT. Encoded protein: CASSSLQTGEAFF.

The chain has TRBV18 and TRBJ2-5; 10 bases line up with TRBD2. The CDR3 runs to 16 residues. Germline CDR1 reads KGHSH; CDR2 reads LQKENI. Germline trimming cut 1 base from V and 5 bases from J; bases unmatched to any gene: 7. The CDR3 is CASSPLPDSGRETQYF. In DNA, the CDR3 is TGTGCCAGCTCACCACTGCCGGATAGCGGGAGGGAGACCCAGTACTTC.

In this sample, this clone turned up a few times. V usage is TRBV19 and J usage is TRBJ2-3; 11 positions agree with TRBD2. After removal of 0 bases from V and 2 bases from J, the junction contained 7 bases not matched to a gene. This CDR3 spans 18 amino acids. Germline lookup yields CDR1 LNHDA and CDR2 SQIVND (reference sequence). CDR3 bases: TGTGCCAGTAGTATAGATCTCAGACTAGCGGGACTCACAGATACGCAGTATTTT. Amino acids: CASSIDLRLAGLTDTQYF.

Written as DNA, the CDR3 is TGTGCCAGCAGTGGCCCAGGGTTTGAAAAACTGTTTTTT. It is translated as CASSGPGFEKLFF. The chain uses TRBV6-1 and TRBJ1-4, with D maybe TRBD1 (5 bases). CDR1 and CDR2 (germline): MNHNS, SASEGT. The V end was cut by 4 bases, the J end by 7 bases, with 10 bases between. This CDR3 comprises 13 residues.

The chain carries TRBV11-3 and TRBJ1-1; D gene uncertain. The CDR3 is 15 residues long. Per germline, CDR1 SGHNT and CDR2 YENEEA. Trimming cost V 5 bases and J 1 base, with 14 bases left between them. The CDR3 is CASSASGVGNTEAFF. Here the CDR3 DNA reads TGTGCCAGCAGCGCATCCGGGGTTGGGAACACTGAAGCTTTCTTT.

The rearrangement joins TRBV5-1 to TRBJ2-3, with D maybe TRBD1 (5 bases). The CDR3 contains 14 residues. Trimming stripped 3 bases from V and 1 base from J, with 9 bases between. Germline loops: CDR1 SGHRS, CDR2 YFSETQ. DNA of the CDR3: TGCGCCAGCAGCTGGACGACAGGCACAGATACGCAGTATTTT. It codes for CASSWTTGTDTQYF.

V is TRBV7-2 and J is TRBJ2-2, with 14 nucleotides matching TRBD2. The CDR3 is made up of 19 amino acids. The germline CDR1 and CDR2 sequences are SGHTA and FQGNSA. Losses at the gene ends were 4 bases for V and 0 bases for J; bases not matched to a gene: 7. The CDR3 DNA is TGTGCCAGCAGCTCGCGACTAGCGGGAGGGCCCTCGAACACCGGGGAGCTGTTTTTT. Encoded protein: CASSSRLAGGPSNTGELFF.

This rearrangement joins TRBV7-9 to TRBJ2-7; 8 nucleotides align to TRBD1. The length of the CDR3 is 15 residues. V gave up 5 bases and J gave up 0 bases; unmatched junction bases: 6. Per germline, CDR1 SEHNR and CDR2 FQNEAQ (reference sequence). The CDR3 loop reads CASSGGQGSSYEQYF. CDR3 coding DNA: TGTGCCAGCAGCGGCGGACAGGGAAGCTCCTACGAGCAGTACTTC.

The chain combines TRBV6-6 with TRBJ2-2; tentative D call: TRBD1 (5 bases). The CDR3 covers 13 residues. Germline V gives CDR1 MNHNY, CDR2 SVGAGI (reference sequence). Between the trimmed V and J ends, which lost 2 bases and 7 bases, there was a span of 8 bases. This chain's CDR3 is CASSYARVGELFF. In nucleotides, the CDR3 is TGTGCCAGCAGTTACGCCAGGGTCGGGGAGCTGTTTTTT.

This chain uses TRBV6-5 with TRBJ2-5; a weak D match, TRBD1 (6 bases). Trimming pared 5 bases from V and 1 base from J, leaving 14 bases between. Germline V gene data show CDR1 as MNHEY and CDR2 as SVGAGI. The CDR3 has 15 amino acids. The CDR3, as DNA: TGTGCCAGCAGTGGCACCGGACAGTCCCAAGAGACCCAGTACTTC. This translates into CASSGTGQSQETQYF.